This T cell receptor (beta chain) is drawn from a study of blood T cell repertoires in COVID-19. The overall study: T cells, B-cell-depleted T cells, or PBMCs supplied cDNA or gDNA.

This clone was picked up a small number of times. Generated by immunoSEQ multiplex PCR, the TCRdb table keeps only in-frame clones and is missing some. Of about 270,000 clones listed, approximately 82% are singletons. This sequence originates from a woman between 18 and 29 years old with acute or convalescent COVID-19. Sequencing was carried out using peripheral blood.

The CDR3 DNA follows: TGTGCCAGTACCCTTAGCGGGACTAGCGGGATTGAGCAGTTCTTC. It is translated as CASTLSGTSGIEQFF. V usage is TRBV9 and J usage is TRBJ2-1; the match to TRBD2 covers 13 bases. Germline lookup yields CDR1 SGDLS and CDR2 YYNGEE. V gave up 8 bases and J gave up 9 bases; unmatched junction bases: 11. The CDR3 sequence is 15 residues long.